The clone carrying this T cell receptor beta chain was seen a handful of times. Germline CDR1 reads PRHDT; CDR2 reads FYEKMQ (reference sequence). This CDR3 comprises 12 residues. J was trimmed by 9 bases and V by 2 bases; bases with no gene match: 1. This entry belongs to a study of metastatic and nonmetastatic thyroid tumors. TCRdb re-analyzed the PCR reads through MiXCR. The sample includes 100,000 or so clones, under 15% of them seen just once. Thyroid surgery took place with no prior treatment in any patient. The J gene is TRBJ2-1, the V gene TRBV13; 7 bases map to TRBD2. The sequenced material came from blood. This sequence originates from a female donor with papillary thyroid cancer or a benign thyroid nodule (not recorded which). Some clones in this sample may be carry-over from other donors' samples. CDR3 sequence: CASSLWGGEQFF. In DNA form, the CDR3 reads TGTGCCAGCAGCTTATGGGGGGGTGAGCAGTTCTTC.